The rows below give T cell receptor beta chains drawn from one sample of a study of regulatory T cells in long-lasting Graves disease. MiXCR, applied by TCRdb to the multiplex PCR reads, yields one record per CDR3 protein. Of around 320,000 distinct CDR3 sequences detected, 16% appear once; the ten largest clones hold approximately 30%. The sample was also linked to a second study, of T cells in Graves' hyperthyroidism and ophthalmopathy.

The specimen was peripheral blood mononuclear cells (PBMCs), collected at new diagnosis, from a patient treated with antithyroid drugs. Receptors were obtained from a man aged 40-50 years with Graves disease. Both conserved end residues are part of each CDR3. Each record gives: clone size, D gene, J gene, V gene, CDR3 protein, CDR3 DNA. A D gene is named only where the DNA matches it firmly. Only part of the rows carry a size: once, few, many, or a class if the clone is expanded.

size: medium-sized; D: TRBD1; J: TRBJ1-5; V: TRBV6-2/TRBV6-3; CDR3: CASSYRGQAWNQPQHF; DNA: TGTGCCAGCAGTTACCGAGGACAGGCGTGGAATCAGCCCCAGCATTTT
size: few; D: TRBD2; J: TRBJ2-7; V: TRBV24-1; CDR3: CATGSGGADEQYF; DNA: TGTGCCACCGGGAGCGGGGGGGCCGACGAGCAGTACTTC
size: many; D: -; J: TRBJ2-2; V: TRBV5-1; CDR3: CASSLRDRDTGELFF; DNA: TGCGCCAGCAGCCTAAGGGACCGAGACACCGGGGAGCTGTTTTTT
size: many; D: TRBD2; J: TRBJ2-1; V: TRBV20-1; CDR3: CSAKATSGAGDEQFF; DNA: TGCAGTGCTAAGGCGACTAGCGGGGCAGGCGATGAGCAGTTCTTC
size: many; D: TRBD1; J: TRBJ2-2; V: TRBV11-2; CDR3: CASSLTRGQGTGELFF; DNA: TGTGCCAGCAGCTTAACAAGAGGACAGGGAACCGGGGAGCTGTTTTTT
size: -; D: TRBD1; J: TRBJ2-7; V: TRBV7-9; CDR3: CASSQGQGNYEQYF; DNA: TGTGCCAGCAGCCAAGGACAGGGAAACTACGAGCAGTACTTC
size: few; D: -; J: TRBJ2-7; V: TRBV5-1; CDR3: CASSIRTRILGGEQYF; DNA: TGCGCCAGCAGCATTCGGACGCGGATCCTAGGTGGCGAGCAGTACTTC
size: many; D: TRBD2; J: TRBJ2-3; V: TRBV7-9; CDR3: CASSLERGVPNTQYF; DNA: TGTGCCAGCAGCTTGGAGCGGGGGGTGCCTAATACGCAGTATTTT
size: many; D: -; J: TRBJ2-3; V: TRBV7-3; CDR3: CASSPGRLTDTQYF; DNA: TGTGCCAGCAGCCCGGGACGACTCACAGATACGCAGTATTTT
size: -; D: -; J: TRBJ2-2; V: TRBV18; CDR3: CASYRDNSGELFF; DNA: TGTGCCAGCTACCGGGACAACAGCGGGGAGCTGTTTTTT
size: few; D: TRBD1; J: TRBJ2-1; V: TRBV10-1; CDR3: CASSETSGGYNEQFF; DNA: TGTGCCAGCAGTGAAACCTCAGGGGGCTACAATGAGCAGTTCTTC
size: -; D: TRBD1; J: TRBJ2-7; V: TRBV6-1; CDR3: CASRSPGQGKQYF; DNA: TGTGCCAGCAGATCGCCGGGACAGGGGAAGCAGTACTTC
size: few; D: TRBD1; J: TRBJ1-2; V: TRBV5-1; CDR3: CASSLSGQGRGYTF; DNA: TGCGCCAGCAGCTTGTCTGGACAGGGAAGGGGCTACACCTTC
size: -; D: -; J: TRBJ1-5; V: TRBV28; CDR3: CASSLLAGTIHDQPQHF; DNA: TGTGCCAGCAGTCTCCTGGCGGGGACGATACACGATCAGCCCCAGCATTTT
size: few; D: TRBD1; J: TRBJ2-7; V: TRBV30; CDR3: CAWGGQGPYEQYF; DNA: TGTGCCTGGGGCGGACAGGGGCCCTACGAGCAGTACTTC
size: -; D: TRBD1; J: TRBJ2-3; V: TRBV20-1; CDR3: CSARGDRGFTDTQYF; DNA: TGCAGTGCTAGAGGTGACAGGGGGTTCACAGATACGCAGTATTTT
size: few; D: -; J: TRBJ2-7; V: TRBV28; CDR3: CASSFAIDRRPSYEQYF; DNA: TGTGCCAGCAGTTTTGCTATAGACCGGAGACCGAGCTACGAGCAGTACTTC
size: many; D: TRBD1; J: TRBJ2-1; V: TRBV12-3/TRBV12-4; CDR3: CASSWGQGAFNEQFF; DNA: TGTGCCAGCAGTTGGGGACAGGGGGCTTTTAATGAGCAGTTCTTC
size: -; D: -; J: TRBJ2-7; V: TRBV20-1; CDR3: CSAKDSGMRFREQYF; DNA: TGCAGTGCTAAGGATTCAGGGATGAGATTCCGCGAGCAGTACTTC
size: many; D: TRBD1; J: TRBJ2-7; V: TRBV20-1; CDR3: CSADRGRYEQYF; DNA: TGCAGTGCTGACAGGGGGCGCTACGAGCAGTACTTC
size: many; D: -; J: TRBJ2-3; V: TRBV7-3; CDR3: CASSPTGTPDTQYF; DNA: TGTGCCAGCAGCCCAACGGGTACCCCAGATACGCAGTATTTT
size: many; D: -; J: TRBJ2-7; V: TRBV27; CDR3: CASKAVLQSYEQYF; DNA: TGTGCCAGCAAGGCGGTACTTCAATCGTACGAGCAGTACTTC
size: -; D: -; J: TRBJ2-1; V: TRBV4-2; CDR3: CASSQEGVNEQFF; DNA: TGTGCCAGCAGCCAAGAGGGGGTCAATGAGCAGTTCTTC
size: many; D: TRBD1; J: TRBJ2-1; V: TRBV3-1; CDR3: CASSQDWGTGILNEQFF; DNA: TGTGCCAGCAGCCAAGATTGGGGGACAGGGATCTTGAATGAGCAGTTCTTC
size: many; D: TRBD2; J: TRBJ2-3; V: TRBV7-2; CDR3: CASSRTSGGPDTQYF; DNA: TGTGCCAGCAGTCGGACTAGCGGGGGCCCAGATACGCAGTATTTT
size: -; D: -; J: TRBJ1-4; V: TRBV9; CDR3: CASSVGQNNEKLFF; DNA: TGTGCCAGCAGCGTAGGACAAAATAATGAAAAACTGTTTTTT
size: many; D: -; J: TRBJ1-1; V: TRBV4-3; CDR3: CASSQGFGRGKPAFF; DNA: TGCGCCAGCAGCCAAGGGTTCGGCAGGGGAAAGCCGGCTTTCTTT
size: -; D: TRBD2; J: TRBJ2-2; V: TRBV20-1; CDR3: CSASLAGDANTGELFF; DNA: TGCAGTGCTAGCCTAGCGGGGGACGCGAACACCGGGGAGCTGTTTTTT
size: many; D: -; J: TRBJ2-3; V: TRBV6-1; CDR3: CASRTGWQGDTQYF; DNA: TGTGCCAGCAGAACGGGCTGGCAAGGAGATACGCAGTATTTT
size: many; D: -; J: TRBJ2-2; V: TRBV5-1; CDR3: CASSPSPGTGELFF; DNA: TGCGCCAGCAGTCCTAGCCCGGGGACCGGGGAGCTGTTTTTT
size: many; D: -; J: TRBJ1-1; V: TRBV30; CDR3: CAWSVTEDTEAFF; DNA: TGTGCCTGGAGTGTCACAGAGGACACTGAAGCTTTCTTT
size: many; D: TRBD1; J: TRBJ2-7; V: TRBV11-2; CDR3: CASSIGQGAGGEQYF; DNA: TGTGCCAGCAGCATAGGACAGGGGGCCGGGGGCGAGCAGTACTTC
size: -; D: TRBD1; J: TRBJ2-5; V: TRBV29-1; CDR3: CSVELLRTGDRGLQETQYF; DNA: TGCAGCGTTGAACTACTGCGGACAGGGGACAGGGGGCTTCAAGAGACCCAGTACTTC
size: many; D: -; J: TRBJ2-1; V: TRBV5-1; CDR3: CASSSGHRLSSYNEQFF; DNA: TGCGCCAGCAGCTCGGGACATCGGTTAAGCTCCTACAATGAGCAGTTCTTC
size: -; D: TRBD1; J: TRBJ2-1; V: TRBV7-2; CDR3: CASGSTSDRGQEQFF; DNA: TGTGCCAGCGGCTCCACCTCCGACAGGGGGCAGGAGCAGTTCTTC
size: -; D: -; J: TRBJ1-1; V: TRBV12-3/TRBV12-4; CDR3: CASSRTVNTEASF; DNA: TGTGCCAGCAGTCGGACAGTGAACACTGAAGCTTCCTTT
size: -; D: TRBD1; J: TRBJ1-5; V: TRBV2; CDR3: CAGRQGVSNQPQHF; DNA: TGTGCCGGCCGCCAGGGGGTTAGCAATCAGCCCCAGCATTTT
size: many; D: -; J: TRBJ1-2; V: TRBV2; CDR3: CASSERAGSGGYTF; DNA: TGTGCCAGCAGTGAAAGGGCAGGGAGCGGCGGCTACACCTTC
size: few; D: -; J: TRBJ2-2; V: TRBV29-1; CDR3: CSVVGGSNTGELFF; DNA: TGCAGCGTCGTCGGGGGATCGAACACCGGGGAGCTGTTTTTT
size: -; D: -; J: TRBJ2-1; V: TRBV6-1; CDR3: CASSDRGGNEQFF; DNA: TGTGCCAGCAGTGACAGGGGAGGGAATGAGCAGTTCTTC
size: many; D: TRBD2; J: TRBJ2-1; V: TRBV20-1; CDR3: CSARDIRTSISNEQFF; DNA: TGCAGTGCTAGAGATATTCGGACTAGTATTTCAAATGAGCAGTTCTTC
size: many; D: -; J: TRBJ2-2; V: TRBV5-1; CDR3: CASSMTLNTGELFF; DNA: TGCGCCAGCAGCATGACACTTAACACCGGGGAGCTGTTTTTT